Shown below are 9 T cell receptor beta chains from a single sample sequenced in a study of regulatory T cells in long-lasting Graves disease. Researchers made TCR beta libraries by using iRepertoire HTBI primers and running Arm-PCR on CDR3 regions. TCRdb itself ran the multiplex PCR reads through MiXCR, one entry per CDR3 protein. The sample records 350,000 to 450,000 distinct CDR3 sequences, more than 13% being singletons. The time point was: newly diagnosed GD, antithyroid drugs for less than 3 months. PBMC-derived RNA was used for the TCR library. The data also belong to a second study, concerning T cells in Graves' hyperthyroidism and ophthalmopathy.

The starting material was peripheral blood mononuclear cells (PBMCs), obtained at new diagnosis, from a patient treated with antithyroid drugs. Receptors were obtained from a woman in her twenties or thirties with Graves disease.

This clonotype was seen ten or more times. The chain uses TRBV29-1 and TRBJ2-1; possible D gene TRBD2, 5 bases. CDR3 length: 13 amino acids. Trimming took off 4 bases at V and 5 bases at J, with 12 bases between the two ends. Germline CDR1 reads SQVTM; CDR2 reads ANQGSEA. The CDR3 nucleotides read TGCAGCGTTGGAGGGCTAGTAAACAATGAGCAGTTCTTC. Protein: CSVGGLVNNEQFF.

This clonotype was seen many times. The chain employs TRBV12-3 or TRBV12-4 and TRBJ1-2; D uncertain. This CDR3 has 13 amino acids. V was shortened by 5 bases and J by 7 bases, with 14 bases between the two germline ends. CDR3 protein: CASSLGPIGGYTF. The CDR3 DNA reads as TGTGCCAGCAGTCTCGGTCCTATCGGTGGCTACACCTTC.

This chain's CDR3 is CATAGTPGETQYF. CDR3 nucleotides: TGTGCCACCGCTGGGACACCAGGGGAGACCCAGTACTTC. The chain couples TRBV24-1 to TRBJ2-5, with D possibly being TRBD1 (6 bases). CDR1 and CDR2 (germline): KGHDR, SFDVKD. CDR3 length: 13 amino acids. Trimming cost V 9 bases and J 5 bases, with 15 bases left between them.

The table lists this clonotype with many counts. The gene calls are TRBV7-2 and TRBJ2-5; D unresolved. Germline CDR1 and CDR2: SGHTA and FQGNSA. V lost 4 bases to trimming and J lost 5 bases, with 5 bases between them. The CDR3 runs 11 residues. CDR3 nucleotide sequence: TGTGCCAGCAGCTCAGCCGAGACCCAGTACTTC. Protein product: CASSSAETQYF.

In this sample, this clonotype turned up many times. The J gene is TRBJ2-1, the V gene TRBV28; no reliable D call. Germline assignment: CDR1 MDHEN and CDR2 SYDVKM. V was pared by 3 bases and J by 6 bases, with 3 bases between. The CDR3 spans 11 residues. CDR3 DNA sequence: TGTGCCAGCAGTTTTCTCAATGAGCAGTTCTTC. This encodes CASSFLNEQFF. Drawing the rest from reference TRBV28 and TRBJ2-1, the complete variable domain is DVKVTQSSRYLVKRTGEKVFLECVQDMDHENMFWYRQDPGLGLRLIYFSYDVKMKEKGDIPEGYSVSREKKERFSLILESASTNQTSMYLCASSFLNEQFFGPGTRLTVL.

This clonotype was recorded a few times. CDR3 coding DNA: TGCAGTGCTAGAGTTGCGGGAGGCGGCACCGGGGAGCTGTTTTTT. This gives the protein CSARVAGGGTGELFF. The V gene is TRBV20-1, the J gene TRBJ2-2; 8 nucleotides line up with TRBD2. The V segment lost 1 base and the J segment 4 bases; nucleotides outside the gene matches: 5. The CDR3 sequence is 15 residues long. CDR1 and CDR2 (germline): DFQATT, SNEGSKA (reference sequence).

This clonotype has only a few counts. The chain is built from TRBV19 and TRBJ1-2; maybe TRBD1 (5 bases). Germline CDR1 is LNHDA and CDR2 is SQIVND (reference sequence). Deletions cut 7 bases from V and 3 bases from J, with 18 bases between. This CDR3 has 15 residues. This CDR3 reads CASNRGDGGYYGYTF. CDR3 coding DNA: TGTGCCAGTAATCGAGGGGATGGCGGATACTATGGCTACACCTTC.

This clonotype was recorded many times. The chain couples TRBV4-1 to TRBJ1-5, with 7 bases matching TRBD1. The V gene end was trimmed by 4 bases and the J gene end by 3 bases; junction bases not matched to a gene: 3. This CDR3 region has 14 residues. The germline CDR1 and CDR2 sequences are MGHRA and YSYEKL. This CDR3 reads CASSRDSYNQPQHF. The CDR3, as DNA: TGCGCCAGCAGCCGGGACAGCTACAATCAGCCCCAGCATTTT.

This sequence joins TRBV3-1 and TRBJ1-2, with 10 bases that match TRBD1. CDR3 size: 15 residues. CDR1 and CDR2 from the germline V gene are LGHDT and YNNKEL (reference sequence). V gave up 4 bases and J gave up 3 bases; unmatched junction bases: 5. The CDR3 loop is CASSPEGQGHYGYTF. In nucleotides, the CDR3 is TGTGCCAGCAGCCCCGAGGGACAGGGGCACTATGGCTACACCTTC.